The next 25 T cell receptor beta chains were all read from a single sample in a study of T cells in lung cancer brain metastases. TCRdb's table, derived via immunoSEQ multiplex PCR, lists solely in-frame clones and lacks some. The sample records about 5,000 clones, around nine tenths being singletons. Sequenced input: tumor tissue from the primary lung tumor. These receptors were obtained from a woman aged 45-65 years with non-small cell lung cancer.

The V gene is TRBV5-1, the J gene TRBJ2-1; no clear D gene. The V end lost 4 bases, the J end lost 0 bases, and 14 bases lay between the germline ends. Germline V gene lookup returns CDR1 SGHRS and CDR2 YFSETQ. The CDR3 covers 16 residues. CDR3 sequence reads: CASSLATPFSYNEQFF. As DNA, the CDR3 is TGCGCCAGCAGCCTGGCAACTCCCTTCTCCTACAATGAGCAGTTCTTC.

The J gene is TRBJ1-2, the V gene TRBV19; D is undetermined. The CDR3 totals 13 residues. Per germline, CDR1 LNHDA and CDR2 SQIVND (reference sequence). With 3 bases removed from V and 7 bases from J, the gap between germline ends came to 12 bases. The CDR3 spells CASSIQVGFGYTF. The CDR3 DNA reads TGTGCCAGTAGTATCCAGGTGGGGTTTGGCTACACCTTC.

V and J are TRBV11-3 and TRBJ2-1, with 7 bases matching TRBD2. With V trimmed by 5 bases and J by 1 base, 8 bases remained unmatched. Germline lookup yields CDR1 SGHNT and CDR2 YENEEA. CDR3 size: 16 residues. Here the CDR3 DNA reads TGTGCCAGCAGCCCACCCGGACTAGATTCCTACAATGAGCAGTTCTTC. Amino acids: CASSPPGLDSYNEQFF.

By sample share, this clone is hyperexpanded (1% or more). The same CDR3 arises from other DNA sequences in this sample as well. The V and J genes are TRBV5-1 and TRBJ1-2; D call uncertain. This CDR3 region has 13 residues. Per germline, CDR1 SGHRS and CDR2 YFSETQ. Deletions cut 4 bases from V and 3 bases from J, with 10 bases between. CDR3 protein: CASSAGWDYGYTF. The CDR3 DNA reads as TGCGCCAGCAGCGCGGGGTGGGACTATGGCTACACCTTC.

The genes are TRBV14 and TRBJ2-5; D unclear. V was clipped by 7 bases and J by 3 bases, with 9 bases between them. The germline V gene encodes CDR1 SGHDN and CDR2 FVKESK. The CDR3 loop spans 12 amino acids. The DNA for the CDR3 is TGTGCCAGCACCCTACTTGAAGAGACCCAGTACTTC. This encodes CASTLLEETQYF.

The chain carries TRBV6-1 and TRBJ2-5; D gene ambiguous. The germline gives CDR1 MNHNS, CDR2 SASEGT. The CDR3 totals 13 residues. Trimming pared 3 bases from V and 0 bases from J, leaving 5 bases between. The CDR3 sequence is CASSETHQETQYF. The CDR3 coding sequence is TGTGCCAGCAGTGAGACCCACCAAGAGACCCAGTACTTC.

V gene TRBV18 combines with J gene TRBJ2-7, with a possible D match to TRBD2 (6 bases). CDR1 is KGHSH, CDR2 LQKENI, per germline. The CDR3 is 14 amino acids. Trimming stripped 6 bases from V and 0 bases from J, with 12 bases between. The CDR3: CASSPTGDSYEQYV. The CDR3 nucleotides read TGTGCCAGCTCGCCAACGGGGGACTCCTACGAGCAGTACGTC.

Worth noting for this clone: The germline gene is not matched at one end of the junction; a read error may be the cause. This chain joins TRBV18 and TRBJ1-2; D gene unclear. The CDR3 covers 14 residues. Germline V gene data show CDR1 as KGHSH and CDR2 as LQKENI. The DNA of the CDR3 is TGTACCAGCTCACTTGAGGGTACATTGAGCGGCTACACCTTC. Protein: CTSSLEGTLSGYTF.

CDR3 DNA: TGTGCCAGTAGTATAGTACCGAGCACTGAAGCTTTCTTT. It is translated as CASSIVPSTEAFF. The genes are TRBV19 and TRBJ1-1; no definite D call. Per the germline V gene, CDR1 is LNHDA and CDR2 is SQIVND (reference sequence). With 1 base removed from V and 4 bases from J, the gap between germline ends came to 7 bases. The CDR3 spans 13 residues.

The rearrangement uses TRBV28 and TRBJ2-7; D may be TRBD2 (5 bases). This CDR3 comprises 15 residues. The germline V and J ends were trimmed by 4 bases and 4 bases, with 17 bases remaining between them. Germline V CDR1 and CDR2: MDHEN, SYDVKM. CDR3 coding DNA: TGTGCCAGCAGTTCGGGAACCAAGGTACTTTACGAGCAGTACGTC. Translating gives CASSSGTKVLYEQYV.

V is TRBV7-3 and J is TRBJ2-3; 15 positions agree with TRBD2. CDR1 SGHTA and CDR2 FQGTGA come from the germline V gene. This CDR3 contains 16 residues. V lost 5 bases and J lost 6; bases outside the gene matches: 6. The CDR3 sequence is CASSPGLAGGGDTQYF. CDR3 sequence (DNA): TGTGCCAGCAGCCCAGGACTAGCGGGAGGGGGGGATACGCAGTATTTT.

The rearrangement links TRBV2 to TRBJ2-3; the D gene is possibly TRBD2 (6 bases). V was shortened by 7 bases and J by 5 bases, with 7 bases between the two germline ends. This CDR3 is 11 amino acids long. Germline lookup yields CDR1 SNHLY and CDR2 FYNNEI. The CDR3 loop reads CASNGGDTQYF. CDR3 nucleotide sequence: TGTGCCAGCAACGGGGGAGATACGCAGTATTTT. Variable domain in full (rest from reference TRBV2 and TRBJ2-3): EPEVTQTPSHQVTQMGQEVILRCVPISNHLYFYWYRQILGQKVEFLVSFYNNEISEKSEIFDDQFSVERPDGSNFTLKIRSTKLEDSAMYFCASNGGDTQYFGPGTRLTVL.

This chain connects TRBV6-6 to TRBJ2-5; D gene uncertain. Germline assignment: CDR1 MNHNY and CDR2 SVGAGI (reference sequence). Trimming cost V 6 bases and J 2 bases, with 10 bases left between them. CDR3 length: 13 residues. CDR3 sequence (DNA): TGTGCCAGCAGGTTAGACAATCAAGAGACCCAGTACTTC. This gives the protein CASRLDNQETQYF.

This clone was seen a few times. The rearrangement uses TRBV18 and TRBJ2-4, with 9 positions matching TRBD1. With 3 bases clipped from V and 10 bases from J, the junction kept 7 bases outside the gene matches. Per germline, CDR1 KGHSH and CDR2 LQKENI. CDR3 length equals 14 residues. This chain's CDR3 is CASSPAAGQGIQYF. CDR3 sequence (DNA): TGTGCCAGCTCACCCGCCGCCGGACAGGGGATTCAGTACTTC.

The chain has TRBV11-2 and TRBJ1-2; D might be TRBD1 (6 bases). This CDR3 region has 14 residues. V was cut by 5 bases and J by 7 bases, with 17 bases left in between. CDR1 and CDR2 (germline): SGHAT, FQNNGV. The CDR3 nucleotides are TGTGCCAGCAGCACCAGGGCAGGGGAGAGTGGCTACACCTTC. Amino acids: CASSTRAGESGYTF.

The chain is built from TRBV29-1 and TRBJ1-1; D remains unclear. CDR1 and CDR2 from the germline V gene are SQVTM and ANQGSEA. V was pared by 4 bases and J by 3 bases, with 9 bases between. The CDR3 extends over 12 amino acids. As DNA, the CDR3 is TGCAGCGTTGCCCGCCTGGACACTGAAGCTTTCTTT. Protein product: CSVARLDTEAFF.

This rearrangement joins TRBV11-3 to TRBJ1-4; 7 positions agree with TRBD1. The germline gives CDR1 SGHNT, CDR2 YENEEA. V lost 1 base to trimming and J lost 8 bases; unmatched junction nucleotides: 4. This CDR3 is built from 14 residues. CDR3 sequence (DNA): TGTGCCAGCAGCTTAGCTCGACAGGGCGAAAAACTGTTTTTT. Translated, it gives CASSLARQGEKLFF.

The V call is TRBV20-1, the J call TRBJ1-4, with 7 bases fitting TRBD1. Germline CDR1 and CDR2: DFQATT and SNEGSKA (reference sequence). The CDR3 has 11 residues. The CDR3 DNA follows: TGCAACGAAACAGGGGATGAAAAACTGTTTTTT. Its protein product is CNETGDEKLFF.

The rearrangement joins TRBV16 to TRBJ1-1; no definite D call. Germline CDR1 and CDR2: KGHSY and FQNENV. Trimming left V 4 bases short and J 7 bases short, with 13 bases between. This CDR3 has 13 residues. The CDR3 sequence is CASSLRRDGEAFF. The CDR3 nucleotides are TGTGCCAGCAGCCTTCGTAGGGATGGTGAAGCTTTCTTT.

V usage is TRBV5-5 and J usage is TRBJ2-7, with D possibly being TRBD2 (6 bases). This CDR3 has 13 residues. CDR1 SGHKS and CDR2 YYEKEE come from the germline V gene (reference sequence). The V end was cut by 0 bases, the J end by 3 bases, with 7 bases between. DNA for the CDR3: TGTGCCAGCAGCTTGGGCGGGGTCTACGAGCAGTACGTC. Its translation is CASSLGGVYEQYV.

The rearrangement joins TRBV5-1 to TRBJ1-3, with 7 bases matching TRBD1. Losses at the gene ends were 2 bases for V and 3 bases for J; bases not matched to a gene: 14. This CDR3 has 18 residues. The germline CDR1 and CDR2 sequences are SGHRS and YFSETQ. The chain's CDR3 is CASSLNPRGLIGGNTIYF. The CDR3 region has the DNA TGCGCCAGCAGCTTAAACCCGAGGGGGCTTATAGGTGGAAACACCATATATTTT.

This rearrangement joins TRBV5-1 to TRBJ2-2; no clear D. Between the trimmed V and J ends, which lost 2 bases and 2 bases, there was a span of 10 bases. CDR1 and CDR2 (germline): SGHRS, YFSETQ. CDR3 size: 15 residues. CDR3 amino acids: CASSFEVFNTGELFF. The DNA for the CDR3 is TGCGCCAGCAGCTTTGAGGTTTTTAACACCGGGGAGCTGTTTTTT. Complete variable domain (other parts from reference TRBV5-1 and TRBJ2-2): KAGVTQTPRYLIKTRGQQVTLSCSPISGHRSVSWYQQTPGQGLQFLFEYFSETQRNKGNFPGRFSGRQFSNSRSEMNVSTLELGDSALYLCASSFEVFNTGELFFGEGSRLTVL.

The J gene is TRBJ2-1, the V gene TRBV14, with unresolved D. The V gene lost 1 base and the J gene lost 3 bases, with 7 bases spanning the gap. The CDR3 is 14 residues long. Germline V gene sequence: CDR1 SGHDN, CDR2 FVKESK. CDR3 amino acids: CASSQAELYNEQFF. In DNA, the CDR3 is TGTGCCAGCAGCCAAGCGGAGCTCTACAATGAGCAGTTCTTC.

This chain links TRBV21-1 with TRBJ1-2; the D call in the table, TRBD1, was not verified against the DNA. TRBV21-1 is described as a pseudogene. The CDR3 is 14 amino acids. CDR3 region: CASQLTVKNYGYTF. In nucleotides, the CDR3 is TGTGCCAGTCAGCTGACAGTTAAGAACTATGGCTACACCTTC.

V and J are TRBV5-1 and TRBJ2-1; TRBD2 aligns across 10 bases. The trim removed 1 base at V and 5 bases at J, leaving 6 bases unmatched. Per germline, CDR1 SGHRS and CDR2 YFSETQ. The CDR3 length is 16 residues. CDR3 amino acids: CASSLSGRANHNEQFF. The CDR3 coding sequence is TGCGCCAGCAGCTTGAGCGGGAGGGCCAACCACAATGAGCAGTTCTTC.